The 7 T cell receptor beta chains below were found in one sample sequenced in a study of CD8+CD57+ T cells in acquired aplastic anemia. CD8+CD57+ cell expansion, shown by flow cytometry, had occurred in the patients selected for sequencing. The template used for profiling TCR beta VDJ and CDR3 was genomic DNA. TCRdb re-analysed the reads in MiXCR, keeping a single row per CDR3 protein. The data show some 200,000 distinct CDR3 sequences, approximately 60% seen once. Source material: sorted CD4+, CD8+, or CD8+CD57+ T cells (not recorded which) from PBMCs. The receptors were gathered from a human donor with aplastic anemia.

The chain joins TRBV7-6 to TRBJ1-4; D is uncertain. Trimming left V 2 bases short and J 1 base short, with 8 bases between. Looked up from germline, CDR1 is SGHVS and CDR2 is FNYEAQ. This CDR3 contains 15 residues. CDR3 sequence reads: CASSLLGETNEKLFF. CDR3 in DNA: TGTGCCAGCAGCTTACTTGGGGAAACTAATGAAAAACTGTTTTTT.

The chain has TRBV10-3 and TRBJ2-2, with D unresolved. The germline V gene has CDR1 ENHRY and CDR2 SYGVKD. The CDR3 is 16 amino acids. Trimming removed 0 bases at V and 7 bases at J, with 15 bases between. CDR3 in DNA: TGTGCCATCAGTGAGTCGGGTAGTGGCGGCATCGGGGAGCTGTTTTTT. Amino acids: CAISESGSGGIGELFF.

This rearrangement joins TRBV2 to TRBJ2-5, with 9 positions matching TRBD2. The CDR3 covers 16 residues. Germline V gives CDR1 SNHLY, CDR2 FYNNEI. The junction had 13 bases not matched to a gene; V was cut back by 11 bases and J by 0 bases. CDR3 in amino acids: CAVVIAGVLYQETQYF. The DNA for the CDR3 is TGTGCCGTAGTCATAGCGGGAGTTCTGTACCAAGAGACCCAGTACTTC.

This chain uses TRBV7-2 with TRBJ2-3, with 8 bases aligning to TRBD2. Germline values: CDR1 SGHTA, CDR2 FQGNSA. The ends lost 3 bases at V and 0 bases at J; junction bases unmatched: 8. There are 17 residues in the CDR3. The CDR3 spells CASSFDRAGGSTDTQYF. CDR3 DNA sequence: TGTGCCAGCAGCTTCGACCGGGCGGGGGGAAGCACAGATACGCAGTATTTT.

The rearrangement joins TRBV29-1 to TRBJ2-7; D may be TRBD2 (5 bases). Trimming took off 4 bases at V and 0 bases at J, with 16 bases between the two ends. This CDR3 spans 15 amino acids. Germline-derived CDR1 and CDR2 are SQVTM and ANQGSEA. CDR3 DNA sequence: TGCAGCGTTGGGTTCGGTCGGGGAAGCTCCTACGAGCAGTACTTC. Its protein product is CSVGFGRGSSYEQYF.

This chain uses TRBV2 with TRBJ2-7; 12 nucleotides match TRBD1. The trim removed 7 bases at V and 7 bases at J, leaving 8 bases unmatched. Per the germline V gene, CDR1 is SNHLY and CDR2 is FYNNEI. The length of the CDR3 is 14 residues. The DNA for the CDR3 is TGTGCCAGCACCCCGGGACAGGGGGCAAGGGAGCAGTACTTC. Translating it yields CASTPGQGAREQYF.

The rearrangement uses TRBV20-1 and TRBJ2-1; D tentatively fits TRBD1 or TRBD2 (5 bases each). This CDR3 region has 13 residues. With 7 bases removed from V and 9 bases from J, the gap between germline ends came to 19 bases. Germline CDR1 reads DFQATT; CDR2 reads SNEGSKA (reference sequence). CDR3 amino acids: CSVLRDPDSEQFF. The CDR3 DNA reads TGCAGTGTACTCCGGGACCCCGACAGTGAGCAGTTCTTC.